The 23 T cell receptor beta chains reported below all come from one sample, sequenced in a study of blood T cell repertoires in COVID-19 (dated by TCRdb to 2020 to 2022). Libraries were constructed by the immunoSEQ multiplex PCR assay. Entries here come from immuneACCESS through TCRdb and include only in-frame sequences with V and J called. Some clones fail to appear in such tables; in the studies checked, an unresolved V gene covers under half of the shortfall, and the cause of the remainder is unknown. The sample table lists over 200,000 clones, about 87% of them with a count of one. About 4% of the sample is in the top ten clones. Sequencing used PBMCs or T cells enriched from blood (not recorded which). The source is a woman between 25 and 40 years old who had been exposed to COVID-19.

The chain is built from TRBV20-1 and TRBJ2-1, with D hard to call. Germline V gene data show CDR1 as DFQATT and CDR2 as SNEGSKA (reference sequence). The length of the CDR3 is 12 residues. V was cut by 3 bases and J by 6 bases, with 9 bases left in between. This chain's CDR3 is CSASDNSNEQFF. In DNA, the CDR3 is TGCAGTGCTAGTGACAATTCCAATGAGCAGTTCTTC.

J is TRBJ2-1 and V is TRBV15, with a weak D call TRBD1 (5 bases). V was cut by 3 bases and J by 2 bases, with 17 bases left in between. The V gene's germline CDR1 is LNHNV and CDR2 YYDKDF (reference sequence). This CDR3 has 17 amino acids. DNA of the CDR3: TGTGCCACCAGCAGGTCTTGGGGCCCCAAGACCTACAATGAGCAGTTCTTC. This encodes CATSRSWGPKTYNEQFF.

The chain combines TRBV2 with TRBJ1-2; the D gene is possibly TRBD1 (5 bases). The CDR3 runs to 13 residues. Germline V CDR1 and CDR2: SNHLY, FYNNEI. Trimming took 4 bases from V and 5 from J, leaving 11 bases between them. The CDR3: CASSGDRLYGYTF. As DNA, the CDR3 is TGTGCCAGCAGTGGTGACAGATTATATGGCTACACCTTC.

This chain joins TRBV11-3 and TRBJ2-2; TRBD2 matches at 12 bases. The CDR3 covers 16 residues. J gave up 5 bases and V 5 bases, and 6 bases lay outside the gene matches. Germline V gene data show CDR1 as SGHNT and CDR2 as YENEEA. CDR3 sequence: CASSRTSGEETGELFF. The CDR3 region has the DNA TGTGCCAGCAGCCGGACTAGCGGGGAGGAAACCGGGGAGCTGTTTTTT.

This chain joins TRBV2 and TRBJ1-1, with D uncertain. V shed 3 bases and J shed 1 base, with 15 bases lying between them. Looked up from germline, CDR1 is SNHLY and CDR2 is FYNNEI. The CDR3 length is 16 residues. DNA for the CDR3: TGTGCCAGCAGTGACGGGGAGCTTGGGGAGAACACTGAAGCTTTCTTT. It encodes CASSDGELGENTEAFF.

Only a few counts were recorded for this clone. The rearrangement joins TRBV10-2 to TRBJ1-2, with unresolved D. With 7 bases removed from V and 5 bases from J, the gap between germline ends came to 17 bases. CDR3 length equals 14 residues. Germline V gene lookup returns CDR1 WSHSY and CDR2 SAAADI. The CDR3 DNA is TGCGCCAGCAAAGGTTTTGGCAGGCCGTATGGCTACACCTTC. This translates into CASKGFGRPYGYTF.

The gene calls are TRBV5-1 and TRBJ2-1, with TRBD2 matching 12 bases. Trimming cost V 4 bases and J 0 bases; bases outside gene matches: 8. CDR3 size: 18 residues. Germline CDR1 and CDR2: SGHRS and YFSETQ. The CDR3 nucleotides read TGCGCCAGCAGCCCGGGACTAGCGGGCCAAAGCTCCTACAATGAGCAGTTCTTC. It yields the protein CASSPGLAGQSSYNEQFF.

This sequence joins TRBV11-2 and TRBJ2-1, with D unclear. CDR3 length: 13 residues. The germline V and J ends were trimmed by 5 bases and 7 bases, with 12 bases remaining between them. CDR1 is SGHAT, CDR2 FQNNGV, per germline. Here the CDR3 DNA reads TGTGCCAGCAGCCCTCGAGAGAGGAATGAGCAGTTCTTC. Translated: CASSPRERNEQFF.

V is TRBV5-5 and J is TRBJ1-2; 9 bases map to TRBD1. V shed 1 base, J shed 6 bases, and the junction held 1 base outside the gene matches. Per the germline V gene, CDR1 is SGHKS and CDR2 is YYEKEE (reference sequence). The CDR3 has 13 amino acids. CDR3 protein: CASSLTGGNGYTF. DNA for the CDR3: TGTGCCAGCAGCTTGACAGGGGGCAATGGCTACACCTTC.

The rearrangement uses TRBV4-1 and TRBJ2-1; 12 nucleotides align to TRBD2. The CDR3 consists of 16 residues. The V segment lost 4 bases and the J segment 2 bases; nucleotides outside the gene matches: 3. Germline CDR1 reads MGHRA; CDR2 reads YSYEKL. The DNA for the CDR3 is TGCGCCAGCAGCCGACTAGCGGGAGTCCCCTACAATGAGCAGTTCTTC. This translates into CASSRLAGVPYNEQFF.

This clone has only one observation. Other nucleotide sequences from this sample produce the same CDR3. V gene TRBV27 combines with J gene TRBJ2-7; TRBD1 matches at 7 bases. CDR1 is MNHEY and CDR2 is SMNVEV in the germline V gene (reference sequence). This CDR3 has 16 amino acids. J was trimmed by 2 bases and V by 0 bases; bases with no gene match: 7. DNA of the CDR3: TGTGCCAGCAGTTTATCAATCGGGGACAGAGCCTACGAGCAGTACTTC. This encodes CASSLSIGDRAYEQYF.

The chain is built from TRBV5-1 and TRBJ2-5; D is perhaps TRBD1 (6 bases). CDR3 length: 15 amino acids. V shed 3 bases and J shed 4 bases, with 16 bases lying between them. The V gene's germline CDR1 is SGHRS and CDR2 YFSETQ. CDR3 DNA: TGCGCCAGCAGCTCTCATTTGGACAGAGCAGAGACCCAGTACTTC. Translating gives CASSSHLDRAETQYF.

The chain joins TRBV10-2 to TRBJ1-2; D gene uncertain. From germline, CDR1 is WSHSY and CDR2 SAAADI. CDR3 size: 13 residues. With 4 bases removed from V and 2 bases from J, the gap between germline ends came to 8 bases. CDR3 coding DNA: TGCGCCAGCAGTGTACAGAGAAACTATGGCTACACCTTC. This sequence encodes CASSVQRNYGYTF.

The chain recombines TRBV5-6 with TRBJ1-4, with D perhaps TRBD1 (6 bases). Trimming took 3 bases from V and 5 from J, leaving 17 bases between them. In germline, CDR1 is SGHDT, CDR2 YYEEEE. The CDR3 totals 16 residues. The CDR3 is CASSYFGGGANEKLFF. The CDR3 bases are TGTGCCAGCAGCTACTTCGGCGGGGGCGCGAATGAAAAACTGTTTTTT.

The CDR3: CASSLALPTYNEQFF. In DNA form, the CDR3 reads TGCGCCAGCAGCTTGGCACTACCAACCTACAATGAGCAGTTCTTC. The chain joins TRBV5-1 to TRBJ2-1; D not certain. The germline V gene has CDR1 SGHRS and CDR2 YFSETQ. Trimming took off 0 bases at V and 2 bases at J, with 9 bases between the two ends. The CDR3 totals 15 residues.

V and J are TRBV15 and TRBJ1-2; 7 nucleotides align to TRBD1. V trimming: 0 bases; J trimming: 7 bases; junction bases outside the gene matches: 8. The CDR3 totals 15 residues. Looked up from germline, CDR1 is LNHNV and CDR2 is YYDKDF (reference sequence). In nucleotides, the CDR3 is TGTGCCACCAGCAGAGATGGGACAGTGTCCGTTGGCTACACCTTC. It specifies CATSRDGTVSVGYTF.

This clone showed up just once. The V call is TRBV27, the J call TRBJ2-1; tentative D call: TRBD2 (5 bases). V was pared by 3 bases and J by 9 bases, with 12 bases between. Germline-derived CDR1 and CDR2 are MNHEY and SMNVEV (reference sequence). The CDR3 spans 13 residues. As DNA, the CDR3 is TGTGCCAGCAGTTTTTTTCGGGATGCTGAGCAGTTCTTC. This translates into CASSFFRDAEQFF.

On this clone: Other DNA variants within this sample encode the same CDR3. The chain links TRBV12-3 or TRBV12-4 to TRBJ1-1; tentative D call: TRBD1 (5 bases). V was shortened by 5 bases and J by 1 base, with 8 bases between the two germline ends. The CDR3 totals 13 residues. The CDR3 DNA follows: TGTGCCAGCAGTCTCGGACAGAACACTGAAGCTTTCTTT. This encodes CASSLGQNTEAFF.

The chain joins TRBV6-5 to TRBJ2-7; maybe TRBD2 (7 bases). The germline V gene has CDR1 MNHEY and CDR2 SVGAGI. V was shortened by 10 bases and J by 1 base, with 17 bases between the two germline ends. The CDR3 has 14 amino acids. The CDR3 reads CATRRGAHSYEQYF. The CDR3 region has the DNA TGTGCCACCCGTCGGGGGGCTCATTCCTACGAGCAGTACTTC.

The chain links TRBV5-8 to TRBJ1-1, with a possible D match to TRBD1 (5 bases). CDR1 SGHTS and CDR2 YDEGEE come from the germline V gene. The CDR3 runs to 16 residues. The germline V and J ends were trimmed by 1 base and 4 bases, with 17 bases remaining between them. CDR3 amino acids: CASSLSHLLGGTEAFF. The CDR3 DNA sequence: TGTGCCAGCAGCTTGTCCCATCTTTTGGGGGGCACTGAAGCTTTCTTT.

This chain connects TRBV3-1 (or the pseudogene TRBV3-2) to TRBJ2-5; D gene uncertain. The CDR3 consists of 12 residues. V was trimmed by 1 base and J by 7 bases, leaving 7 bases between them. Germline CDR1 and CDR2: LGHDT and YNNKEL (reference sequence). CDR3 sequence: CASSQVGATQYF. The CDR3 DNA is TGTGCCAGCAGCCAAGTAGGAGCGACCCAGTACTTC.

The CDR3 protein is CAIKGDRSLSGANVLTF. CDR3 sequence (DNA): TGTGCCATCAAGGGGGACAGATCGCTCTCTGGGGCCAACGTCCTGACTTTC. J is TRBJ2-6 and V is TRBV10-3, with 7 bases lining up with TRBD1. This CDR3 is built from 17 residues. With V trimmed by 7 bases and J by 0 bases, 9 bases remained unmatched. The germline gives CDR1 ENHRY, CDR2 SYGVKD.

The CDR3 DNA reads TGTGCCAGCAGGACAGGGGGAGCTGGCTACACCTTC. Amino acid sequence: CASRTGGAGYTF. The chain is built from TRBV27 and TRBJ1-2; 9 bases agree with TRBD1. The CDR3 length is 12 residues. The junction had 3 bases not matched to a gene; V was cut back by 6 bases and J by 7 bases. CDR1 is MNHEY, CDR2 SMNVEV, per germline (reference sequence).